What follows describes a single TCR beta chain. These data are taken from a study of blood T cell repertoires in COVID-19. In the study overall: The United States, Italy and Spain were the sources of the acute and convalescent COVID-19 samples. T cells, B-cell-depleted T cells, or PBMCs provided the cDNA or gDNA that served as material.

In the original analysis: Scientists estimated how many nucleated cells there were by amplifying reference gene primers. Data came from immunoSEQ multiplex PCR; TCRdb stores just in-frame clones and leaves some out. The V and J calls and clone size were taken over from that table, and D and trimming were inferred from the DNA. Seen here are 93,000 or so clones, over 75% observed once, and the top ten hold over 10%. The sequence was obtained from a human donor in a cohort sampled during active or convalescent COVID-19. Sequenced: peripheral blood.

For the CDR3, the DNA is TGTGCCAGCAGCCAATTGGGGCAGGGTATCTGGGGCTACACCTTC. Its protein product is CASSQLGQGIWGYTF. V is TRBV5-5 and J is TRBJ1-2, with a weak D call TRBD1 (5 bases). Germline V gene sequence: CDR1 SGHKS, CDR2 YYEKEE (reference sequence). Deletions cut 4 bases from V and 8 bases from J, with 21 bases between. The CDR3 is 15 residues long.